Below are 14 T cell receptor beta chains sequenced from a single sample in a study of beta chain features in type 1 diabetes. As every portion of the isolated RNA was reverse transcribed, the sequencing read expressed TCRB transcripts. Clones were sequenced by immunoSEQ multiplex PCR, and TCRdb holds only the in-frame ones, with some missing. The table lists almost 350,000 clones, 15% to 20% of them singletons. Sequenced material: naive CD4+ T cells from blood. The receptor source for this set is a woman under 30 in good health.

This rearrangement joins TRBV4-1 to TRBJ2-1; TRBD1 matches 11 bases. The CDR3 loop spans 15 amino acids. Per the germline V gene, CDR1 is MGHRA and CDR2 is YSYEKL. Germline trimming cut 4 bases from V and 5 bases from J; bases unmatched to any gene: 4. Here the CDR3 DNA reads TGCGCCAGCAGCCCCGGACAGGGGGCAAACAATGAGCAGTTCTTC. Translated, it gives CASSPGQGANNEQFF.

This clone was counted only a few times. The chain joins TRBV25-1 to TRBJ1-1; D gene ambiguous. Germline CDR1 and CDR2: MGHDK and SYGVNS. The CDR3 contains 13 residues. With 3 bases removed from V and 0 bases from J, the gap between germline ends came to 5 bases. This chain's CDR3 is CASSDPMNTEAFF. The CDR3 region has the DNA TGTGCCAGCAGTGATCCTATGAACACTGAAGCTTTCTTT.

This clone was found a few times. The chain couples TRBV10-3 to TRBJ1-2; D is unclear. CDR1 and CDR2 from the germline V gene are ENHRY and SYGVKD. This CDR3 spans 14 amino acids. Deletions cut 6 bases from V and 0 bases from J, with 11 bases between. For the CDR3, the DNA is TGTGCCATCAGCGGCTACCAGGCTAACTATGGCTACACCTTC. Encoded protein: CAISGYQANYGYTF.

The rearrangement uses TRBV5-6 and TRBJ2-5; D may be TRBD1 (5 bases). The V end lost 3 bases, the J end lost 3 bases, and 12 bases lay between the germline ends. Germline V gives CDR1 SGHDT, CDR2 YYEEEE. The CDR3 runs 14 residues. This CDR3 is CASSWWGVEETQYF. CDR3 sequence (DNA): TGTGCCAGCAGCTGGTGGGGCGTTGAAGAGACCCAGTACTTC.

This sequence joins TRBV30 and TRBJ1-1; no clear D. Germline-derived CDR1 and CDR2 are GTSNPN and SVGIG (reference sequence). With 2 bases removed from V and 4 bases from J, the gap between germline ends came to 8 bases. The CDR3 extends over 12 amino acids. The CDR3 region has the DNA TGTGCCTGGAGTACCACGGGCACTGAAGCTTTCTTT. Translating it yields CAWSTTGTEAFF.

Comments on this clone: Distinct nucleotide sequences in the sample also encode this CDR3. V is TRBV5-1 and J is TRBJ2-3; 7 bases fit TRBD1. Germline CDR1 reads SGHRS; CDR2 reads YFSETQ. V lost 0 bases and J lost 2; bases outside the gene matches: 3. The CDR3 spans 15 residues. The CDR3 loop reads CASSLDRGSTDTQYF. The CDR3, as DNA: TGCGCCAGCAGCTTGGACAGGGGTTCCACAGATACGCAGTATTTT.

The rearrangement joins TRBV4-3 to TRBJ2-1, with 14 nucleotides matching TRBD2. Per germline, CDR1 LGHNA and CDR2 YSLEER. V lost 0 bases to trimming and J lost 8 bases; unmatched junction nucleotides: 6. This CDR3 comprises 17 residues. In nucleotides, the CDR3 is TGCGCCAGCAGCCAAGATAGGGGACTAGCGGGGGTGGATGAGCAGTTCTTC. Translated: CASSQDRGLAGVDEQFF.

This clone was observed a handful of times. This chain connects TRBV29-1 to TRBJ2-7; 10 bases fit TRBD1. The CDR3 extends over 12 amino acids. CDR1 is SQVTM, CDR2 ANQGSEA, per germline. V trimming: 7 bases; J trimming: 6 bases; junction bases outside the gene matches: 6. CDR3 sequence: CSGGTGVGEQYF. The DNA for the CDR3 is TGCAGCGGCGGGACAGGGGTAGGCGAGCAGTACTTC.

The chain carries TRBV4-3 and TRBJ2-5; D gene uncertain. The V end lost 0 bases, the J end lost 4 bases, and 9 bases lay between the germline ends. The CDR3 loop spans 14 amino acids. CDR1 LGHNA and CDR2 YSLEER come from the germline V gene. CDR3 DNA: TGCGCCAGCAGCCAAGATCGAGCCGGAGAGACCCAGTACTTC. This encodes CASSQDRAGETQYF.

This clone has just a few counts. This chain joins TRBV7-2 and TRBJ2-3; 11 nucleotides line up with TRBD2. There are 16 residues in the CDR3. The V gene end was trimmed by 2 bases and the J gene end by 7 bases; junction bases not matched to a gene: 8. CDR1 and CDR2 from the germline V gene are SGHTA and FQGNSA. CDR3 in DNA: TGTGCCAGCAGCTTAAGGCCTAGCGGGGGGCTGAATACGCAGTATTTT. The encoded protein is CASSLRPSGGLNTQYF.

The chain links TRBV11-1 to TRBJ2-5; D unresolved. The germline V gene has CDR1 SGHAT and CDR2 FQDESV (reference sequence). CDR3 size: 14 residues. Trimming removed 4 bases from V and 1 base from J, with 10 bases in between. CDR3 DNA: TGTGCCAGCAGCTCCCGACTGGCCCAAGAGACCCAGTACTTC. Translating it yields CASSSRLAQETQYF.

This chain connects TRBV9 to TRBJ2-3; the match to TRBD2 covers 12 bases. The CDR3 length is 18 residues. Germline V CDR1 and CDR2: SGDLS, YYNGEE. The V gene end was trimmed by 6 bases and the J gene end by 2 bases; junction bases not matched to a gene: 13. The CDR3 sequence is CASTRDFGTSGYTDTQYF. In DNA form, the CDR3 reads TGTGCCAGCACCCGGGACTTCGGGACTAGCGGGTACACAGATACGCAGTATTTT.

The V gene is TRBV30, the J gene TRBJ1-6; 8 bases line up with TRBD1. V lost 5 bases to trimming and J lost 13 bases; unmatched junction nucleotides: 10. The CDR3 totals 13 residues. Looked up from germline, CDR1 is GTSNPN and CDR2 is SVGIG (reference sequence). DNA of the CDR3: TGTGCCTGGGATCGGACAGGGCGAGTCCCCCTCCACTTT. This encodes CAWDRTGRVPLHF. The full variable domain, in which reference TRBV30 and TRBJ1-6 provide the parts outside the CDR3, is SQTIHQWPATLVQPVGSPLSLECTVEGTSNPNLYWYRQAAGRGLQLLFYSVGIGQISSEVPQNLSASRPQDRQFILSSKKLLLSDSGFYLCAWDRTGRVPLHFGNGTRLTVT.

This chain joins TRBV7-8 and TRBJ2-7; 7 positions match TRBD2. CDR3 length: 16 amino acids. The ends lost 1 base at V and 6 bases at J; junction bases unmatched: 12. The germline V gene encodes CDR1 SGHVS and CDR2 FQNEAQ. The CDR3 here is CASSLVLMGGNFEQYF. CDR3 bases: TGTGCCAGCAGCTTAGTACTCATGGGGGGGAACTTCGAGCAGTACTTC.